The clone carrying this TCR beta chain was counted between two and nine times. Its matching antigen is unknown. Assay used: immunoSEQ multiplex PCR; TCRdb lists only in-frame clones, some missing. The profile shows over 120,000 clones, 70% to 90% of them singletons. The data were obtained in a study of T cell responses to AZD1222 COVID-19 vaccine. Study-wide results and limits: At 160-218 and 743-854, vaccine-associated CD4 TCRs were dominant, and they spanned spike.

The sequence derives from an adult in good health. The source was peripheral blood, collected on day 0 of AZD1222 vaccination.

The CDR3 loop is CASNSNGGSTEAFF. Here the CDR3 DNA reads TGCGCCAGCAACTCAAATGGGGGAAGCACTGAAGCTTTCTTT. The rearrangement uses TRBV5-1 and TRBJ1-1; D might be TRBD1 (5 bases). Germline assignment: CDR1 SGHRS and CDR2 YFSETQ. V shed 6 bases and J shed 4 bases, with 16 bases lying between them. The CDR3 contains 14 residues. Variable domain in full (rest from reference TRBV5-1 and TRBJ1-1): KAGVTQTPRYLIKTRGQQVTLSCSPISGHRSVSWYQQTPGQGLQFLFEYFSETQRNKGNFPGRFSGRQFSNSRSEMNVSTLELGDSALYLCASNSNGGSTEAFFGQGTRLTVV.